Below, 18 T cell receptor beta chains from the same sample are listed, as sequenced in a study of cytomegalovirus exposure and HLA in healthy donors. 60 Vbeta and 13 Jbeta primers were used in PCR. TCRdb keeps only in-frame clones here, not all; method: immunoSEQ multiplex PCR. The sample records approximately 210,000 clones, about four fifths being singletons. The sample was PBMCs. The receptors were gathered from a male donor in good health and CMV-seropositive.

The chain recombines TRBV19 with TRBJ1-2, with D hard to call. The V gene's germline CDR1 is LNHDA and CDR2 SQIVND (reference sequence). This CDR3 region has 13 residues. V was shortened by 3 bases and J by 7 bases, with 12 bases between the two germline ends. This CDR3 reads CASSIYGVAGYTF. In DNA, the CDR3 is TGTGCCAGTAGTATTTACGGGGTCGCTGGCTACACCTTC.

This rearrangement joins TRBV6-5 to TRBJ2-5; 7 bases map to TRBD1. The trim removed 4 bases at V and 3 bases at J, leaving 11 bases unmatched. The CDR3 has 16 amino acids. Germline CDR1 reads MNHEY; CDR2 reads SVGAGI. In nucleotides, the CDR3 is TGTGCCAGCAGTTTCTCCGGAACAGGGGTAAAAGAGACCCAGTACTTC. It specifies CASSFSGTGVKETQYF.

This rearrangement joins TRBV20-1 to TRBJ2-7, with D hard to call. Trimming took 0 bases from V and 7 from J, leaving 7 bases between them. The germline CDR1 and CDR2 sequences are DFQATT and SNEGSKA (reference sequence). This CDR3 is 11 amino acids long. The CDR3 spells CSARDQVEQYF. CDR3 sequence (DNA): TGCAGTGCTAGAGATCAGGTTGAGCAGTACTTC.

The chain combines TRBV5-1 with TRBJ1-2, with 10 nucleotides matching TRBD1. Germline trimming cut 4 bases from V and 2 bases from J; bases unmatched to any gene: 2. There are 14 residues in the CDR3. Germline V CDR1 and CDR2: SGHRS, YFSETQ. CDR3 in amino acids: CASSRGQGNYGYTF. The DNA for the CDR3 is TGCGCCAGCAGCAGGGGACAGGGGAACTATGGCTACACCTTC.

This sequence joins TRBV7-8 and TRBJ1-2; D might be TRBD1 (6 bases). This CDR3 contains 14 residues. CDR1 is SGHVS and CDR2 is FQNEAQ in the germline V gene. V lost 1 base and J lost 4, with 10 bases in between. The CDR3 bases are TGTGCCAGCAGCTTAGGACAGGTATCCTATGGCTACACCTTC. Residues: CASSLGQVSYGYTF.

The J gene is TRBJ2-2, the V gene TRBV27; 13 bases match TRBD2. This CDR3 is built from 19 residues. The germline gives CDR1 MNHEY, CDR2 SMNVEV (reference sequence). V lost 6 bases and J lost 7; bases outside the gene matches: 17. The CDR3, as DNA: TGTGCCAGCAGGATGAGGACTAGCGGGAGTCGGGGAGGAGTCGGGGAGCTGTTTTTT. As protein: CASRMRTSGSRGGVGELFF.

The chain employs TRBV6-5 and TRBJ2-5; 9 bases are a match to TRBD2. The length of the CDR3 is 16 residues. Germline V gene data show CDR1 as MNHEY and CDR2 as SVGAGI. V dropped 2 bases and J dropped 2; count of bases not matched to a gene: 6. CDR3 bases: TGTGCCAGCAGTTACCCCTATAGCGGGGGACAAGAGACCCAGTACTTC. Residues: CASSYPYSGGQETQYF.

The CDR3 DNA follows: TGCGCCAGCAGCAAGGGGGCTGCAGTAGCTTTCTTT. Translation gives CASSKGAAVAFF. The chain couples TRBV5-1 to TRBJ1-1, with TRBD1 matching 7 bases. Germline-derived CDR1 and CDR2 are SGHRS and YFSETQ. Germline trimming cut 4 bases from V and 10 bases from J; bases unmatched to any gene: 7. The CDR3 loop spans 12 amino acids. Supplemented by reference TRBV5-1 and TRBJ1-1, the full variable domain reads KAGVTQTPRYLIKTRGQQVTLSCSPISGHRSVSWYQQTPGQGLQFLFEYFSETQRNKGNFPGRFSGRQFSNSRSEMNVSTLELGDSALYLCASSKGAAVAFFGQGTRLTVV.

V and J are TRBV7-2 and TRBJ2-1, with TRBD2 identical over 7 bases. Losses at the gene ends were 7 bases for V and 3 bases for J; bases not matched to a gene: 3. The CDR3 is 13 amino acids. Germline CDR1 is SGHTA and CDR2 is FQGNSA. The CDR3 region has the DNA TGTGCCAGCATGAGCGGGAACTACAATGAGCAGTTCTTC. It yields the protein CASMSGNYNEQFF.

This clone was counted between two and nine times. The rearrangement uses TRBV5-5 and TRBJ2-7; 9 nucleotides align to TRBD1. V lost 4 bases and J lost 2; bases outside the gene matches: 10. The germline V gene encodes CDR1 SGHKS and CDR2 YYEKEE (reference sequence). This CDR3 has 16 amino acids. CDR3 amino acids: CASSLSPGTGPYEQYF. The CDR3 DNA reads TGTGCCAGCAGCCTATCCCCCGGGACAGGGCCCTACGAGCAGTACTTC.

The rearrangement uses TRBV9 and TRBJ2-5, with D possibly TRBD2 on 5 matching bases. Trimming removed 4 bases at V and 4 bases at J, with 8 bases between. Germline loops: CDR1 SGDLS, CDR2 YYNGEE. The CDR3 contains 12 residues. The CDR3 DNA is TGTGCCAGCAGCCCGAGCGGAGAGACCCAGTACTTC. Its protein is CASSPSGETQYF.

This chain joins TRBV5-4 and TRBJ1-1; tentatively, D is TRBD1 (5 bases). The CDR3 consists of 15 residues. Germline V gives CDR1 SGHNT, CDR2 YYREEE (reference sequence). V shed 0 bases and J shed 8 bases, with 17 bases lying between them. CDR3 nucleotide sequence: TGTGCCAGCAGCTTGGCCCCGGACACCCATTTGGAAGCTTTCTTT. Residues: CASSLAPDTHLEAFF.

This clone showed up just a few times. The chain has TRBV7-3 and TRBJ2-1; TRBD2 might be the D (5 bases). The V and J ends lost 5 bases and 2 bases respectively, with 13 bases between them. CDR1 and CDR2 (germline): SGHTA, FQGTGA. The CDR3 extends over 15 amino acids. The CDR3 spells CASSTAVSPYNEQFF. CDR3 nucleotides: TGTGCCAGCAGCACAGCGGTTTCCCCCTACAATGAGCAGTTCTTC.

This clone appeared a single time. DNA of the CDR3: TGTGCCGCTGGGCCAGGGGCCACGCCTAATGAAAAACTGTTTTTT. Encoded protein: CAAGPGATPNEKLFF. The chain joins TRBV30 to TRBJ1-4; maybe TRBD1 (6 bases). CDR1 and CDR2 (germline): GTSNPN, SVGIG (reference sequence). The CDR3 has 15 residues. The V and J ends lost 8 bases and 3 bases respectively, with 19 bases between them.

This clone was picked up one time. The chain combines TRBV9 with TRBJ1-1; D remains ambiguous. Germline CDR1 reads SGDLS; CDR2 reads YYNGEE. This CDR3 has 12 residues. V gave up 3 bases and J gave up 0 bases, with 3 bases separating them. The CDR3 nucleotides are TGTGCCAGCAGCGCCATGAACACTGAAGCTTTCTTT. Residues: CASSAMNTEAFF. The complete variable domain, with remaining parts taken from reference TRBV9 and TRBJ1-1, reads DSGVTQTPKHLITATGQRVTLRCSPRSGDLSVYWYQQSLDQGLQFLIQYYNGEERAKGNILERFSAQQFPDLHSELNLSSLELGDSALYFCASSAMNTEAFFGQGTRLTVV.

The J gene is TRBJ2-2, the V gene TRBV19; 12 positions agree with TRBD1. Germline lookup yields CDR1 LNHDA and CDR2 SQIVND (reference sequence). This CDR3 region has 15 residues. Trimming removed 10 bases from V and 6 bases from J; junction bases left unmatched: 9. This CDR3 is CATSGTGGTAGELFF. The CDR3 DNA follows: TGTGCCACCAGCGGGACAGGGGGCACAGCCGGGGAGCTGTTTTTT.

The chain links TRBV19 to TRBJ2-5, with a possible D match to TRBD2 (6 bases). Germline V gene lookup returns CDR1 LNHDA and CDR2 SQIVND (reference sequence). The V end was cut by 9 bases, the J end by 7 bases, with 15 bases between. This CDR3 comprises 12 residues. The CDR3 DNA reads as TGTGCCAGCGGACCTACCGGGGGGACCCAGTACTTC. Its translation is CASGPTGGTQYF.

The chain employs TRBV6-6 and TRBJ2-1, with 9 nucleotides matching TRBD2. Trimming removed 1 base from V and 4 bases from J; junction bases left unmatched: 2. Germline V gene data show CDR1 as MNHNY and CDR2 as SVGAGI (reference sequence). The CDR3 covers 15 residues. CDR3 loop: CASSYLAGEYNEQFF. CDR3 DNA sequence: TGTGCCAGCAGTTACTTAGCGGGGGAGTACAATGAGCAGTTCTTC.